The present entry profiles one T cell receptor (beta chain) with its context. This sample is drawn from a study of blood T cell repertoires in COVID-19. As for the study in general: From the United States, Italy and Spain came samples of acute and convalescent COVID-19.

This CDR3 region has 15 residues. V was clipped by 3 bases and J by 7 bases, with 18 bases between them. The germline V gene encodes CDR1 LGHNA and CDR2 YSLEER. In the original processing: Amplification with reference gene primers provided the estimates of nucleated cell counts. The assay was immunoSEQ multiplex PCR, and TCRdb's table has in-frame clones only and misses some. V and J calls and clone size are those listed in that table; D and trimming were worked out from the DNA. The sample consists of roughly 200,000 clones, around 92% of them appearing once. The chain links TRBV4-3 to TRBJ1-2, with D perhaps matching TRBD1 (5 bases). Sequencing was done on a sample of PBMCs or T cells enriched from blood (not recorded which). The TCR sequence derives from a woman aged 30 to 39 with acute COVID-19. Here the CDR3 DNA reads TGCGCCAGCAGCCAGAAATCCAGGGAGGTTGGTGGCTACACCTTC. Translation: CASSQKSREVGGYTF.